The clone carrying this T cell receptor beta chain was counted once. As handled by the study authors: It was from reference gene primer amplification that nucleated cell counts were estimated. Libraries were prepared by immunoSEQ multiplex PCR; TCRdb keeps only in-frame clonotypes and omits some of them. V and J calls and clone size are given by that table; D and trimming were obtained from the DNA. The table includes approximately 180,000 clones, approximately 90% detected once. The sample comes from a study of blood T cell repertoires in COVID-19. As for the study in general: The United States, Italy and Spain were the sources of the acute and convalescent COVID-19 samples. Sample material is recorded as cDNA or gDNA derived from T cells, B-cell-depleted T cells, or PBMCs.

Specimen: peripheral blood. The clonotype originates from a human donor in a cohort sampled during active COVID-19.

CDR3 protein: CASSQVSGGATDTQYF. In nucleotides, the CDR3 is TGCGCCAGCAGCCAAGTATCGGGGGGGGCCACAGATACGCAGTATTTT. The V and J genes are TRBV4-3 and TRBJ2-3; TRBD2 agrees at 8 bases. Germline V CDR1 and CDR2: LGHNA, YSLEER. V dropped 1 base and J dropped 2; count of bases not matched to a gene: 5. CDR3 length: 16 amino acids.